This TCR beta chain is from a study of OX40 agonist ivuxolimab in advanced cancers. For the study at large: Cohort: approximately 83% men, mean age about 62, aged about 20 to 79.

Sequencing was performed with immunoSEQ multiplex PCR; in TCRdb, only in-frame clones are kept and a portion is missing. The sample has fewer than 120,000 clones, more than 70% seen once. The CDR3 is 18 residues long. Germline V gene sequence: CDR1 LGHNA, CDR2 YNFKEQ. V was trimmed by 1 base and J by 1 base, leaving 19 bases between them. V gene TRBV4-2 combines with J gene TRBJ1-2; possibly TRBD1 for D (6 bases). The input for sequencing was CD4+ or CD8+ T cells sorted from blood, taken in a trial of the OX40 agonist ivuxolimab. The TCR sequence derives from an adult with an advanced solid tumor such as melanoma, head and neck, liver or kidney cancer. The DNA for the CDR3 is TGTGCCAGCAGCCAAGGTGTAGGACAGACTACTTTTAACTATGGCTACACCTTC. Translated, it gives CASSQGVGQTTFNYGYTF.